This T cell receptor beta chain was sequenced for a study of blood T cells in healthy people across ages. Points from the study as a whole: There was no known CMV status for donors, so expanded clonotype changes were possibly confounded.

This clonotype was found a few times. Its target is unknown. The CDR3 is made up of 16 amino acids. V dropped 0 bases and J dropped 4 bases, with 16 bases sitting between them. In germline, CDR1 is MGHRA, CDR2 YSYEKL. Using a J-beta primer mix together with a sample-barcoded 5' primer, a second PCR was run for roughly 6 to 12 cycles. TCRdb passed the 5' RACE reads through MiXCR, listing each CDR3 protein once. The sample has 1.5 million to 2 million distinct CDR3 sequences; less than 50% are singletons. The clonotype was recovered from a woman in her forties in good health. This rearrangement joins TRBV4-1 to TRBJ2-7; possibly TRBD1 for D (7 bases). Sequencing was done on a sample of blood. The CDR3 sequence is CASSQEAEGAGYEQYF. CDR3 nucleotides: TGCGCCAGCAGCCAAGAAGCGGAGGGGGCGGGATACGAGCAGTACTTC.